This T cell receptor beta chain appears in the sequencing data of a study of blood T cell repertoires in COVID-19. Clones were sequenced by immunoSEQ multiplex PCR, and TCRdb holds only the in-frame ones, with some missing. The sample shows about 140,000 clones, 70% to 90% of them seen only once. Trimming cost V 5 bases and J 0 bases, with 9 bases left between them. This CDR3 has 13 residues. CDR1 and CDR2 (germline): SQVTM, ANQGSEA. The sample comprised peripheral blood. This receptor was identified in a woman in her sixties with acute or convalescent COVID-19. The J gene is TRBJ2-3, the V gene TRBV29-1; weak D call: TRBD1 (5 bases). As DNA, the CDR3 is TGCAGCGTTAAGGGGTTTAGCACAGATACGCAGTATTTT. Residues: CSVKGFSTDTQYF.